This T cell receptor (beta chain) derives from a study of identifying expanded T cells in peripheral blood. Overall study findings and caveats: Variance in clone template counts between approximately 2-week samples significantly increased with total template count across all healthy donors.

The table came from immunoSEQ multiplex PCR; TCRdb's copy has only in-frame clones and leaves some out. This table holds some 130,000 clones, less than 90% found once. On this clone itself: What it binds is unknown.

Germline values: CDR1 KGHSH, CDR2 LQKENI. With 5 bases removed from V and 0 bases from J, the gap between germline ends came to 13 bases. This CDR3 region has 15 residues. The specimen was blood. The gene calls are TRBV18 and TRBJ1-1, with a possible D match to TRBD1 (5 bases). The receptor was derived from a person aged 18 to 75 in good health. The CDR3: CASSNRREMNTEAFF. The CDR3 DNA is TGTGCCAGCTCAAACAGGCGGGAAATGAACACTGAAGCTTTCTTT.